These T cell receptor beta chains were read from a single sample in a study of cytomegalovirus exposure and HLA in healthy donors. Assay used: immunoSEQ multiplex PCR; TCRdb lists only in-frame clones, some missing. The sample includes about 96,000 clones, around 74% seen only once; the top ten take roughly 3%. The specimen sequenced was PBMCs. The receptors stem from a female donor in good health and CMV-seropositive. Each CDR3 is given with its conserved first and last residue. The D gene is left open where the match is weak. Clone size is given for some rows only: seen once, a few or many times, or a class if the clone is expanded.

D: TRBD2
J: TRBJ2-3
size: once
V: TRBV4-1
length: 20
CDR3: CASSPQPGTSGREGTDTQYF
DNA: TGCGCCAGCAGCCCCCAGCCCGGGACTAGCGGGAGGGAGGGCACAGATACGCAGTATTTT

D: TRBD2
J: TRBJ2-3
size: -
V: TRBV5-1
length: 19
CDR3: CASSPGTSGRDRYTDTQYF
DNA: TGCGCCAGCAGCCCAGGGACTAGCGGGAGAGATCGGTACACAGATACGCAGTATTTT

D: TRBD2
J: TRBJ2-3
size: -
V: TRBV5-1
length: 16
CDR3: CASSRQAGASTDTQYF
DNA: TGCGCCAGCAGCCGGCAAGCGGGAGCATCGACAGATACGCAGTATTTT

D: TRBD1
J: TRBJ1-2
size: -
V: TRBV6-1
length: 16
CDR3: CASSEGTGGGSYGYTF
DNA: TGTGCCAGCAGTGAAGGCACAGGGGGGGGGAGCTATGGCTACACCTTC

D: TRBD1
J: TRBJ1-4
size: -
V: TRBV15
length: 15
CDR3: CATSTLGTEDEKLFF
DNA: TGTGCCACCAGCACCTTAGGGACAGAGGATGAGAAACTGTTTTTT

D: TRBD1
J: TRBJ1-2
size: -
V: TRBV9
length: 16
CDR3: CASSPGTGRDNYGYTF
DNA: TGTGCCAGCAGCCCAGGGACAGGGAGAGATAACTATGGCTACACCTTC

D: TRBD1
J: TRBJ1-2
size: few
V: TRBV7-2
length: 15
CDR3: CASSPHRDRFNGYTF
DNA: TGTGCCAGCAGCCCCCACCGGGACAGGTTCAATGGCTACACCTTC

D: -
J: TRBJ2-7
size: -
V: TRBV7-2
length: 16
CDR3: CASSPRSASSSYEQYF
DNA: TGTGCCAGCAGCCCCCGAAGCGCCTCGAGCTCCTACGAGCAGTACTTC

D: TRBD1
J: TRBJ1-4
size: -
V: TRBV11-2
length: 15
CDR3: CASSSGGASNEKLFF
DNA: TGTGCCAGCAGCTCAGGGGGCGCCTCTAATGAAAAACTGTTTTTT

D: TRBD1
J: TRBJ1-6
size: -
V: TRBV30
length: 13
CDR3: CAWRGQLDSPLHF
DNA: TGTGCCTGGAGGGGACAGCTAGATTCACCCCTCCACTTT

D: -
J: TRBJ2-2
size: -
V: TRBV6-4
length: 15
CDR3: CASSPNRGDTGELFF
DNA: TGTGCCAGCAGCCCGAATAGGGGTGACACCGGGGAGCTGTTTTTT

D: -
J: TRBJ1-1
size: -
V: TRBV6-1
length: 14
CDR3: CASSDFKGYTEAFF
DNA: TGTGCCAGCAGTGACTTCAAGGGGTACACTGAAGCTTTCTTT

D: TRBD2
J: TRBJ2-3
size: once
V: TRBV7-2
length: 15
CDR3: CASSSNSGLEDTQYF
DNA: TGTGCCAGCAGCTCCAATTCGGGACTAGAGGATACGCAGTATTTT

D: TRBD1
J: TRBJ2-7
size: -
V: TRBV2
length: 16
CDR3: CAKARDRVSPTYEQYF
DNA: TGTGCCAAAGCCCGGGACAGGGTTTCCCCAACCTACGAGCAGTACTTC

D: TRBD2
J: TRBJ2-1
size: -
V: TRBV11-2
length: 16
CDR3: CASSLEGRGGLDEQFF
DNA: TGTGCCAGCAGCTTAGAGGGGCGGGGGGGCCTCGATGAGCAGTTCTTC

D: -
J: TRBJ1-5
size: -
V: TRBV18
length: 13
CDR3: CASSSYSNQPQHF
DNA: TGTGCCAGCTCGTCCTATAGCAATCAGCCCCAGCATTTT

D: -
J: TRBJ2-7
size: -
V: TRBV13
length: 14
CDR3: CASSPLRRGSEQYF
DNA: TGTGCCAGCAGCCCCCTTAGGAGAGGAAGCGAGCAGTACTTC

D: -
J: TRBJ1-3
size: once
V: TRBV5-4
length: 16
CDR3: CASSSPPSGGGNTIYF
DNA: TGTGCCAGCAGCTCACCCCCGAGTGGAGGGGGAAACACCATATATTTT

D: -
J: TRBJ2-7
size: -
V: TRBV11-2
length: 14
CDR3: CASSLVGFSYEQYF
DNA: TGTGCCAGCAGCTTAGTCGGTTTCTCCTACGAGCAGTACTTC

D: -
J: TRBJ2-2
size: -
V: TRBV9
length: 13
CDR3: CASSRQNTGELFF
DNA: TGTGCCAGCAGCAGACAGAACACCGGGGAGCTGTTTTTT

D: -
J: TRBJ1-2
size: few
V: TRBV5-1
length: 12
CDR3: CASSLEGDGYTF
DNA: TGCGCCAGCAGCTTGGAAGGGGATGGCTACACCTTC

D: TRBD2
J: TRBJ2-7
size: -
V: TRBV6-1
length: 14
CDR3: CASRGPGGSYEQYF
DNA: TGTGCCAGCAGGGGCCCGGGGGGTTCCTACGAGCAGTACTTC

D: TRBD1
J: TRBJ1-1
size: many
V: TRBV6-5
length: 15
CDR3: CASSYSGQGNTEAFF
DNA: TGTGCCAGCAGTTACTCGGGACAGGGGAACACTGAAGCTTTCTTT

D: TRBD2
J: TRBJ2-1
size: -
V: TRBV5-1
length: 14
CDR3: CASSSKRGYNEQFF
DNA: TGCGCCAGCAGCTCTAAGCGGGGCTACAATGAGCAGTTCTTC

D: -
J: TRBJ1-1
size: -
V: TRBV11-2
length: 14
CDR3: CASSLDWAGTEAFF
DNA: TGTGCCAGCAGCTTAGATTGGGCGGGCACTGAAGCTTTCTTT

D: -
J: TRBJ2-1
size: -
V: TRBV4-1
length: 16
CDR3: CASSSLDYRSYNEQFF
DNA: TGCGCCAGCAGCTCTCTAGACTACCGCTCCTACAATGAGCAGTTCTTC

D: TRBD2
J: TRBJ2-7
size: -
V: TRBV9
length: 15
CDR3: CASSVAASGVYEQYF
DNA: TGTGCCAGCAGCGTAGCGGCTAGCGGGGTCTACGAGCAGTACTTC

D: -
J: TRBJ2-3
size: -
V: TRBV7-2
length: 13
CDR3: CASTPRGPDTQYF
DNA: TGTGCCAGCACCCCCAGGGGCCCAGATACGCAGTATTTT

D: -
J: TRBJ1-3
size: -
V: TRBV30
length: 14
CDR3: CAWITMRSGNTIYF
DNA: TGTGCCTGGATCACTATGCGGTCTGGAAACACCATATATTTT

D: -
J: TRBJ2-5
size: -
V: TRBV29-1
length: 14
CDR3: CSVSGTKYQETQYF
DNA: TGCAGCGTCTCCGGGACAAAGTACCAAGAGACCCAGTACTTC

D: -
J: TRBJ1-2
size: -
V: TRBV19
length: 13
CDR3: CASRIGSSYGYTF
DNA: TGTGCCAGTAGAATCGGGAGTTCCTATGGCTACACCTTC

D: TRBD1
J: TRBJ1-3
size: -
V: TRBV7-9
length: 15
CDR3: CASGGEGTGGNTIYF
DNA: TGTGCCAGCGGGGGGGAGGGGACAGGCGGAAACACCATATATTTT

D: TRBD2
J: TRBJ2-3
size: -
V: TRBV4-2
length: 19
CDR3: CASSYGLAGLDGSTDTQYF
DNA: TGTGCCAGCAGCTACGGACTAGCGGGATTGGACGGGAGCACAGATACGCAGTATTTT

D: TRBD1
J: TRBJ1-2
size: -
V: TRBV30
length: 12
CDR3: CAWGTGWYGYTF
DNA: TGTGCCTGGGGGACAGGGTGGTATGGCTACACCTTC

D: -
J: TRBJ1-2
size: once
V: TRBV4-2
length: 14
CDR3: CASSQDRGTPGYTF
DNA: TGTGCCAGCAGCCAAGATCGGGGAACACCCGGCTACACCTTC

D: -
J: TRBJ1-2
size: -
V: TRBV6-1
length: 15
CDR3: CASSEQQGVNYGYTF
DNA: TGTGCCAGCAGTGAACAGCAAGGGGTTAACTATGGCTACACCTTC

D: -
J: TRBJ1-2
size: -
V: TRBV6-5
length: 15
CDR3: CASSFGRGGVDGYTF
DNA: TGTGCCAGCAGCTTCGGCAGGGGAGGGGTAGATGGCTACACCTTC

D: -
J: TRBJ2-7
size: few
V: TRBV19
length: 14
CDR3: CASSIGDKTYEQYF
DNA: TGTGCCAGTAGTATAGGTGACAAGACCTACGAGCAGTACTTC

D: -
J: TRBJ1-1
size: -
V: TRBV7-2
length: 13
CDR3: CASSPNLDRRAFF
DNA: TGTGCCAGCAGCCCAAACCTAGACCGGCGGGCTTTCTTT

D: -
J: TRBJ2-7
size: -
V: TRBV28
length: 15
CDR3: CASSLLAGTSDEQYF
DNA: TGTGCCAGCAGTTTATTAGCAGGGACTTCGGACGAGCAGTACTTC

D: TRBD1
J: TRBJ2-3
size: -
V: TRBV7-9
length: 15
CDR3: CASSRTGGRQDTQYF
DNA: TGTGCCAGCAGCCGGACAGGGGGGAGGCAAGATACGCAGTATTTT

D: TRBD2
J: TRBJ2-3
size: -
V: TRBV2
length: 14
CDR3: CASRGLAYTDTQYF
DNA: TGTGCCAGCAGGGGACTAGCGTACACAGATACGCAGTATTTT

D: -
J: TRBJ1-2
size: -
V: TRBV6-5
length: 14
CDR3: CASRPGDTNYGYTF
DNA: TGTGCCAGCAGGCCCGGTGACACTAACTATGGCTACACCTTC

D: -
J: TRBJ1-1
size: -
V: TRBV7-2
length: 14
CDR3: CASSLVGGPTEAFF
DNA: TGTGCCAGCAGCTTAGTGGGGGGGCCCACTGAAGCTTTCTTT

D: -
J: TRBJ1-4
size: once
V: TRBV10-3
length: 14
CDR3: CAISNEGGVEKLFF
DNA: TGTGCCATCAGCAACGAAGGGGGAGTTGAAAAACTGTTTTTT

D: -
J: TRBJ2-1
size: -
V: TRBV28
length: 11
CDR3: CASLDHNEQFF
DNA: TGTGCCAGCCTAGACCACAATGAGCAGTTCTTC

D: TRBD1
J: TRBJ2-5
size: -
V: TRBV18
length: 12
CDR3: CASSQGDGTQYF
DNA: TGTGCCAGCTCCCAGGGGGACGGGACCCAGTACTTC

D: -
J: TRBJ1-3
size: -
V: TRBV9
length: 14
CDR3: CASSPWTPGNTIYF
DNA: TGTGCCAGCAGCCCTTGGACACCTGGAAACACCATATATTTT